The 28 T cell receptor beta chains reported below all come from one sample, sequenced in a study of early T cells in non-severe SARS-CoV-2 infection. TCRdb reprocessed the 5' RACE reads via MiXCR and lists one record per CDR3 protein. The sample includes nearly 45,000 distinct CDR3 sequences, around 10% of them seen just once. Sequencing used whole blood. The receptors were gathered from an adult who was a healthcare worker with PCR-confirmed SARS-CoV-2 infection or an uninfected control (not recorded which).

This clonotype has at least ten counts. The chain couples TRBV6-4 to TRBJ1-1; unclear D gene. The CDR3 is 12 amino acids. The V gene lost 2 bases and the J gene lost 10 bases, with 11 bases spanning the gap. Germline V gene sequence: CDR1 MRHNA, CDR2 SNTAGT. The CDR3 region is CASSDKFGLAFF. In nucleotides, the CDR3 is TGTGCCAGCAGTGACAAGTTCGGGTTAGCTTTCTTT.

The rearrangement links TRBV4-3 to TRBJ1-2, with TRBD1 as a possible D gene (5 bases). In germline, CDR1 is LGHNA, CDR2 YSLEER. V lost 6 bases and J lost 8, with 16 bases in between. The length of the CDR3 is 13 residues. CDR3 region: CASSVGGARGYTF. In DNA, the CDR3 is TGCGCCAGCAGTGTCGGAGGGGCGCGGGGCTACACCTTC.

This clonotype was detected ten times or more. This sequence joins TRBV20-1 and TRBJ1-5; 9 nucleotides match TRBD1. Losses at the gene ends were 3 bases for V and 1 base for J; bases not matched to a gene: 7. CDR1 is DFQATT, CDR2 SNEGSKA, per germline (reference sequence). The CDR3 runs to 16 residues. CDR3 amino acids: CSARSQGARSNQPQHF. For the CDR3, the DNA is TGCAGTGCTAGGTCACAGGGGGCGAGGAGCAATCAGCCCCAGCATTTT.

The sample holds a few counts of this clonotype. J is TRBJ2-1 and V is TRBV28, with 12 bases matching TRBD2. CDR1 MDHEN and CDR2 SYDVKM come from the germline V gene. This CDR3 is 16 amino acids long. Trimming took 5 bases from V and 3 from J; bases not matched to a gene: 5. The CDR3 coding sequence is TGTGCCAGCAGTCTCGGGACTAGCGGGTACTACAATGAGCAGTTCTTC. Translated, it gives CASSLGTSGYYNEQFF.

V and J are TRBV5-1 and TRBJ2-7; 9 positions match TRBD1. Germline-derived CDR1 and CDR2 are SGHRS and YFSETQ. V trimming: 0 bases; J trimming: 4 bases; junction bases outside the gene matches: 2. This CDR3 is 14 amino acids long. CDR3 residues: CASSLEGTGYEQYF. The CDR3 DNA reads TGCGCCAGCAGCTTGGAGGGGACAGGGTACGAGCAGTACTTC.

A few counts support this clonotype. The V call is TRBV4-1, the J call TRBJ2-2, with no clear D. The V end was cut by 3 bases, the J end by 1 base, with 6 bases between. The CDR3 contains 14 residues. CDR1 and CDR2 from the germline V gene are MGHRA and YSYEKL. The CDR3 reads CASSQRENTGELFF. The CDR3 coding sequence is TGCGCCAGCAGCCAGAGAGAGAACACCGGGGAGCTGTTTTTT.

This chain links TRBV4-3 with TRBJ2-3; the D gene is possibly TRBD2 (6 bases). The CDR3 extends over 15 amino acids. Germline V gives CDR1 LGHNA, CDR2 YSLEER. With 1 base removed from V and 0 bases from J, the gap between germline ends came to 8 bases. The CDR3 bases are TGCGCCAGCAGCCAAGTAGCGGCTAGCACAGATACGCAGTATTTT. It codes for CASSQVAASTDTQYF.

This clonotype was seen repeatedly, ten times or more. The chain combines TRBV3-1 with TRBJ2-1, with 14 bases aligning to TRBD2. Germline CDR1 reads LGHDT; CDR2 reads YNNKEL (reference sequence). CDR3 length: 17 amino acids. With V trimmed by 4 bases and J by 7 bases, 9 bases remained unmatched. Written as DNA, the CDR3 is TGTGCCAGCAGCCTCAGACTAGCGGGAGGGCCGGGAAATGAGCAGTTCTTC. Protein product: CASSLRLAGGPGNEQFF.

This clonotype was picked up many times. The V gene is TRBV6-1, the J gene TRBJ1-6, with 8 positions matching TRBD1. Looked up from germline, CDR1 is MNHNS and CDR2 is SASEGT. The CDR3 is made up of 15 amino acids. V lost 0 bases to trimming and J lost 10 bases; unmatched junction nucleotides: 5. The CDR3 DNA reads TGTGCCAGCAGTGAAGCGCCAGGGGGCAACTCACCCCTCCACTTT. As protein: CASSEAPGGNSPLHF.

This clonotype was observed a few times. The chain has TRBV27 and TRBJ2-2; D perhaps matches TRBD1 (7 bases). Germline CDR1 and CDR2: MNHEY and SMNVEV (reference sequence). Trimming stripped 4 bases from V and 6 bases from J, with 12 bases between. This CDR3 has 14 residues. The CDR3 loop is CASSSTGRPGELFF. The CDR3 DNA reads TGTGCCAGCAGTTCGACAGGGAGGCCCGGGGAGCTGTTTTTT.

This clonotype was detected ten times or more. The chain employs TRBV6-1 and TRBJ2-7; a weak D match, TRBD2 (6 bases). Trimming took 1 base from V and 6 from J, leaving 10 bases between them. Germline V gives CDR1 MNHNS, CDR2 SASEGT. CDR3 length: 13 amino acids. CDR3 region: CASSEGLVREQYF. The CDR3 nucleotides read TGTGCCAGCAGTGAAGGACTAGTCCGCGAGCAGTACTTC.

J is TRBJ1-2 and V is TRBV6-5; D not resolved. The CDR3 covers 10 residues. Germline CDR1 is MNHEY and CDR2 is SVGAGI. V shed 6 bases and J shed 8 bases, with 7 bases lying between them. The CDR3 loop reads CASRGRGYTF. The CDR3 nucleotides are TGTGCCAGCAGGGGAAGGGGCTACACCTTC.

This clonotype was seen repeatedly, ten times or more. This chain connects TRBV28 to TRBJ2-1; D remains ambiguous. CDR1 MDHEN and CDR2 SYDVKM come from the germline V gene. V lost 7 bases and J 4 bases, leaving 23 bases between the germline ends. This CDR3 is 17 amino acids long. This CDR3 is CASTAVRVAVGYNEQFF. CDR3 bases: TGTGCCAGCACCGCGGTACGAGTGGCGGTGGGGTACAATGAGCAGTTCTTC.

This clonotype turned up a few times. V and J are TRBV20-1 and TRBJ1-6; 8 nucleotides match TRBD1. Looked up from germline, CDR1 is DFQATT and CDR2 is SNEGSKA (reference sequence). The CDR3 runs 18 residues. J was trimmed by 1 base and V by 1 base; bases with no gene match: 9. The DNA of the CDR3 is TGCAGTGCTAGAGTGCAGGGGGCAAGGTTGTCCTATAATTCACCCCTCCACTTT. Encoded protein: CSARVQGARLSYNSPLHF.

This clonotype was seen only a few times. CDR3 in DNA: TGTGCCAGCAGTGCCAGTCGGACGGGCAACTATGGCTACACCTTC. Residues: CASSASRTGNYGYTF. This chain connects TRBV6-4 to TRBJ1-2; D gene unclear. Germline V gene lookup returns CDR1 MRHNA and CDR2 SNTAGT. The V end lost 4 bases, the J end lost 2 bases, and 14 bases lay between the germline ends. This CDR3 comprises 15 residues.

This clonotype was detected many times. The CDR3 is CASNPGLASNEQFF. The CDR3, as DNA: TGCGCCAGTAATCCGGGACTAGCCTCAAATGAGCAGTTCTTC. V is TRBV5-1 and J is TRBJ2-1; 9 positions agree with TRBD2. J lost 7 bases, V lost 8 bases, and 10 bases had no gene match. CDR1 is SGHRS and CDR2 is YFSETQ in the germline V gene. This CDR3 comprises 14 residues. Drawing the rest from reference TRBV5-1 and TRBJ2-1, the complete variable domain is KAGVTQTPRYLIKTRGQQVTLSCSPISGHRSVSWYQQTPGQGLQFLFEYFSETQRNKGNFPGRFSGRQFSNSRSEMNVSTLELGDSALYLCASNPGLASNEQFFGPGTRLTVL.

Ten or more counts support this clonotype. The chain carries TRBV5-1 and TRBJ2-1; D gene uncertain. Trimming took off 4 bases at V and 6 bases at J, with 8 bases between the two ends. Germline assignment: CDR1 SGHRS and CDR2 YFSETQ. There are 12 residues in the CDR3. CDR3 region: CASSAQANEQFF. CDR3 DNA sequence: TGCGCCAGCAGCGCCCAGGCCAATGAGCAGTTCTTC. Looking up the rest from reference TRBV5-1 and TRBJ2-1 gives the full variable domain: KAGVTQTPRYLIKTRGQQVTLSCSPISGHRSVSWYQQTPGQGLQFLFEYFSETQRNKGNFPGRFSGRQFSNSRSEMNVSTLELGDSALYLCASSAQANEQFFGPGTRLTVL.

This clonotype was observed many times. Here the CDR3 reads CASSYADRPSEQYF. CDR3 DNA sequence: TGTGCCAGCAGTTACGCAGACAGACCCTCGGAGCAGTACTTC. This sequence joins TRBV6-6 and TRBJ2-7; D possibly corresponds to TRBD1 (5 bases). Trimming cost V 2 bases and J 7 bases, with 15 bases left between them. The length of the CDR3 is 14 residues. In germline, CDR1 is MNHNY, CDR2 SVGAGI (reference sequence).

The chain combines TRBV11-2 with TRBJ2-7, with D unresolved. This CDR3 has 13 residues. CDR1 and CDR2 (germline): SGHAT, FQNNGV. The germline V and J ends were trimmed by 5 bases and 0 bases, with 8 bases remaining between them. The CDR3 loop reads CASSASPSYEQYF. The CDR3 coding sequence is TGTGCCAGCAGCGCGAGCCCCTCCTACGAGCAGTACTTC.

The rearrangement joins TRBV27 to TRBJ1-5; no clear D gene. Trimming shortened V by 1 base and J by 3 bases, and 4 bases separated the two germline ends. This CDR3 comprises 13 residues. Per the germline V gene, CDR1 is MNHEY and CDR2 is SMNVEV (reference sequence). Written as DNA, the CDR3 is TGTGCCAGCAGTTTATTGTCCAATCAGCCCCAGCATTTT. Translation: CASSLLSNQPQHF.

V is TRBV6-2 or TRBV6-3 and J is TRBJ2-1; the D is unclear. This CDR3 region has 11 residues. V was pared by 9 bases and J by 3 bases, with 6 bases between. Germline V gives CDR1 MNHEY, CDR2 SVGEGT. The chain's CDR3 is CASGFYNEQFF. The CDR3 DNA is TGTGCCAGTGGGTTCTACAATGAGCAGTTCTTC.

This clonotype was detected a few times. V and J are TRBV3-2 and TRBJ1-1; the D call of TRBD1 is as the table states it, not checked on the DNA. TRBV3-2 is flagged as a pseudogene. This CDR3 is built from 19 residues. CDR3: CASSQAFGTAYTVNTEAFF. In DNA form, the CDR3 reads TGTGCCAGCAGCCAAGCTTTTGGGACAGCATATACAGTGAACACTGAAGCTTTCTTT.

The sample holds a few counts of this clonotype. CDR3 in DNA: TGTGCCAGTAGTGGGACAGGGGCGAGTACAGATACGCAGTATTTT. Its protein product is CASSGTGASTDTQYF. The gene calls are TRBV19 and TRBJ2-3; 10 positions agree with TRBD1. The ends lost 5 bases at V and 3 bases at J; junction bases unmatched: 5. CDR1 is LNHDA and CDR2 is SQIVND in the germline V gene (reference sequence). The CDR3 is 15 amino acids.

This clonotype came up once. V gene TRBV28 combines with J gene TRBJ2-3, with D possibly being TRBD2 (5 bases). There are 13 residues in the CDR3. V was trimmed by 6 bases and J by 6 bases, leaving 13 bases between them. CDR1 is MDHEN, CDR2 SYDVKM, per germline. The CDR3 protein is CASRPTSLDTQYF. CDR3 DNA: TGTGCCAGCAGGCCTACTAGTTTGGATACGCAGTATTTT.

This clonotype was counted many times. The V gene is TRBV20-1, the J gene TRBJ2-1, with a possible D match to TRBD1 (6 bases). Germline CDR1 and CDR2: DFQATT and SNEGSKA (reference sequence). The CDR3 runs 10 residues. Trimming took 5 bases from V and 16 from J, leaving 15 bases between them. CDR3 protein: CSAYKGHHFF. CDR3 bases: TGCAGTGCTTACAAGGGACACCATTTCTTC.

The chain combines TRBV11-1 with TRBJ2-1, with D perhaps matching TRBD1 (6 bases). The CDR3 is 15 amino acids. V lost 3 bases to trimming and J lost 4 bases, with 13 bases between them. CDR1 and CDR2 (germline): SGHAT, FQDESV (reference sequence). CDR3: CASSFSQGNYNEQFF. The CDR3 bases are TGTGCCAGCAGCTTTTCCCAGGGGAATTACAATGAGCAGTTCTTC.

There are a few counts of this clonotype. The CDR3 spells CASRFTSGRGNTGELFF. For the CDR3, the DNA is TGTGCCAGCAGGTTTACTAGCGGGAGAGGGAACACCGGGGAGCTGTTTTTT. The chain is built from TRBV11-3 and TRBJ2-2; 11 positions match TRBD2. Germline values: CDR1 SGHNT, CDR2 YENEEA. V was pared by 6 bases and J by 1 base, with 7 bases of the junction left unmatched. This CDR3 has 17 residues.

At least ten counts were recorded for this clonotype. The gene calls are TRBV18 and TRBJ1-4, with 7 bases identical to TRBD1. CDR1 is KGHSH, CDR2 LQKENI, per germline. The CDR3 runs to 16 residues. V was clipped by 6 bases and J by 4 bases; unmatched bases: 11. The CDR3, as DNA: TGTGCCAGCTCGCCCTCGACAGGGAGCATTAATGAAAAACTGTTTTTT. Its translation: CASSPSTGSINEKLFF.